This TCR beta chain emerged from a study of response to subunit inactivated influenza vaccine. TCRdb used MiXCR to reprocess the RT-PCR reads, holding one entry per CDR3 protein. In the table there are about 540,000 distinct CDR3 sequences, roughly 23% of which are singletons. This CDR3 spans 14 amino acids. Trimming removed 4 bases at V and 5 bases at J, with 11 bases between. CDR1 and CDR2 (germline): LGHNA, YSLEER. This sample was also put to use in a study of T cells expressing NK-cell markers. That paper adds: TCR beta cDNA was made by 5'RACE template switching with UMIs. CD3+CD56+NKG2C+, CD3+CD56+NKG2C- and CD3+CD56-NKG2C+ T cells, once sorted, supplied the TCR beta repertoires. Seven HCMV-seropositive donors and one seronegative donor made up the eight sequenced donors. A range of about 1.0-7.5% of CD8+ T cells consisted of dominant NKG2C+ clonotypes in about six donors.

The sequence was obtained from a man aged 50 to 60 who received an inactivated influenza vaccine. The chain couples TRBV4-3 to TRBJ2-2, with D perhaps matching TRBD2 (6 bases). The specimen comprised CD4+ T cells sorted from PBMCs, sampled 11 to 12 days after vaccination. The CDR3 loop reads CASSRGVGTGELFF. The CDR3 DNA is TGCGCCAGCAGCCGGGGGGTTGGGACCGGGGAGCTGTTTTTT.